The 18 T cell receptor beta chains below come from one sample, sequenced in a study of human CD8 memory T cell subsets. Libraries for TCR beta were constructed using UMI-labeled 5' RACE. TCRdb re-called the 5' RACE reads, yielding one record per CDR3 amino acid sequence without DNA. The sample holds several thousand distinct CDR3 sequences. Specimen: CD8+ effector memory T cells (TEM) sorted from PBMCs. The subset is: effector memory CD8 T cells, CCR7- CD45RO+ CD95+. The receptor source for this set is a human donor in good health.

The chain couples TRBV9 to TRBJ2-2; TCRdb's D gene call, TRBD2, goes unchecked for lack of DNA. The CDR3 totals 20 residues. Looked up from germline, CDR1 is SGDLS and CDR2 is YYNGEE. The CDR3 loop reads CASSATTAQTSGRVAGELFF.

This chain links TRBV4-1 with TRBJ2-7; TCRdb picks TRBD1, but there is no DNA to check that call. The CDR3 is 16 amino acids. Germline V gene data show CDR1 as MGHRA and CDR2 as YSYEKL. The CDR3 loop reads CASSQESGRGIHEQYF.

This chain connects TRBV20-1 to TRBJ2-7; TCRdb outputs TRBD2, but without DNA this stays unchecked. Looked up from germline, CDR1 is DFQATT and CDR2 is SNEGSKA (reference sequence). The CDR3 spans 18 residues. CDR3: CSAREAPFRGRLVHEQYF.

This rearrangement joins TRBV9 to TRBJ1-1. Germline-derived CDR1 and CDR2 are SGDLS and YYNGEE. The CDR3 is 13 residues long. This CDR3 is CASSVAHDTEAFF.

The V and J genes are TRBV28 and TRBJ2-7; TCRdb names TRBD2, which stays unverified in the absence of DNA. The CDR3 loop spans 14 amino acids. The V gene's germline CDR1 is MDHEN and CDR2 SYDVKM. CDR3 loop: CASTLFGGSYEQYF.

The chain carries TRBV5-5 and TRBJ1-6; TCRdb returns TRBD1, unconfirmable since there is no DNA. From germline, CDR1 is SGHKS and CDR2 YYEKEE (reference sequence). This CDR3 spans 15 amino acids. CDR3: CASSLGAVVGSPLHF.

The chain links TRBV18 to TRBJ2-2. The V gene's germline CDR1 is KGHSH and CDR2 LQKENI. The CDR3 has 11 residues. The chain's CDR3 is CASSGTGELFF.

The V and J genes are TRBV7-9 and TRBJ1-2; the D gene TCRdb calls, TRBD1, cannot be checked with no DNA. The CDR3 loop spans 20 amino acids. The germline V gene has CDR1 SEHNR and CDR2 FQNEAQ (reference sequence). CDR3 residues: CASSPRVVSKIHIDNYGYTF.

By frequency, this clonotype is medium-sized. The V and J genes are TRBV29-1 and TRBJ2-2. Germline V lookup: CDR1 SQVTM, CDR2 ANQGSEA. This CDR3 is 12 amino acids long. The CDR3: CSVVVGSGELFF.

V usage is TRBV7-9 and J usage is TRBJ2-1; no DNA is available, so the TRBD2 call from TCRdb remains unchecked. The CDR3 extends over 15 amino acids. Germline CDR1 and CDR2: SEHNR and FQNEAQ (reference sequence). The CDR3 is CASSLASGRKNEQFF.

The chain links TRBV7-9 to TRBJ2-7. The CDR3 is made up of 12 amino acids. Germline V lookup: CDR1 SEHNR, CDR2 FQNEAQ (reference sequence). CDR3 sequence reads: CASSLNTYEQYF.

The chain couples TRBV18 to TRBJ2-1. There are 11 residues in the CDR3. Per germline, CDR1 KGHSH and CDR2 LQKENI. The CDR3 sequence: CASSPEVEQFF.

In terms of frequency, this clonotype is medium-sized. V and J are TRBV7-3 and TRBJ2-1; lacking DNA, the TRBD1 call made by TCRdb goes unchecked. The CDR3 runs 15 residues. Germline V gene data show CDR1 as SGHTA and CDR2 as FQGTGA. The CDR3 loop reads CASSSRDSSYNEQFF.

This chain links TRBV7-9 with TRBJ2-5. This CDR3 comprises 11 residues. CDR1 is SEHNR, CDR2 FQNEAQ, per germline (reference sequence). The CDR3 spells CASSPSGGQYF. Using reference TRBV7-9 and TRBJ2-5 for the parts outside the CDR3, the full variable domain is DTGVSQNPRHKITKRGQNVTFRCDPISEHNRLYWYRQTLGQGPEFLTYFQNEAQLEKSRLLSDRFSAERPKGSFSTLEIQRTEQGDSAMYLCASSPSGGQYFGPGTRLLVL.

This sequence joins TRBV2 and TRBJ2-3; TCRdb calls TRBD1, which cannot be checked without DNA. Germline V gene sequence: CDR1 SNHLY, CDR2 FYNNEI. This CDR3 comprises 14 residues. The CDR3 loop reads CASSQGASTDTQYF.

The chain recombines TRBV27 with TRBJ2-2. This CDR3 region has 13 residues. Per germline, CDR1 MNHEY and CDR2 SMNVEV (reference sequence). The CDR3 spells CASSLQVIGELFF.

This clonotype is classed as medium-sized (0.01 to 0.1%) by frequency. The chain has TRBV29-1 and TRBJ2-3. Germline loops: CDR1 SQVTM, CDR2 ANQGSEA. This CDR3 comprises 12 residues. This CDR3 reads CSVGFSEDTQYF.

This clonotype is deemed medium-sized by its frequency. The chain joins TRBV21-1 to TRBJ1-1. TRBV21-1 is a listed pseudogene. This CDR3 has 19 amino acids. The CDR3 loop reads CASSKVPAETGGMNTEAFF.